Listed below are T cell receptor beta chains from one sample, sequenced in a study of blood T cell repertoires in COVID-19. The method was immunoSEQ multiplex PCR; TCRdb's version includes in-frame clones alone and lacks a portion of them. There are about 190,000 clones in the sample; around nine tenths occur only once, and roughly 6.2% lies in the top ten. The specimen sequenced was peripheral blood. The source of these receptors is a woman aged 35 to 49 who had recovered from COVID-19. Both conserved end residues are part of each CDR3. Fields, in order: V gene, CDR3 length, J gene, CDR3 protein.

>TRBV27|16|TRBJ2-7
CASTPGVAGEDGEQYF
>TRBV4-2|13|TRBJ1-1
CASSLGGDTEAFF
>TRBV12-3/TRBV12-4|12|TRBJ2-7
CASSPGIYEQYF
>TRBV4-2|17|TRBJ2-7
CASSQAPRERELYEQYF
>TRBV6-5|16|TRBJ2-5
CASSYSRTSGGETQYF
>TRBV4-3|15|TRBJ2-1
CASSQGRLAGNEQFF
>TRBV7-8|15|TRBJ2-5
CASSLVLSGQETQYF
>TRBV5-1|17|TRBJ2-1
CASRKDSSGGRGGEQFF
>TRBV7-8|14|TRBJ1-4
CASSTSDRREKLFF
>TRBV12-5|22|TRBJ1-6
CASASLRDRSRHKIGFHSPLHF
>TRBV19|16|TRBJ2-2
CASPAGLAENTGELFF
>TRBV7-9|16|TRBJ1-1
CASSPSRGLANTEAFF
>TRBV5-6|14|TRBJ2-7
CASSAGLLAYEQYF
>TRBV30|15|TRBJ2-1
CAWTSGSSSYNEQFF
>TRBV29-1|17|TRBJ2-3
CSAVTRRTSEDTDTQYF
>TRBV29-1|15|TRBJ2-5
CSVEKGSGRRETQYF
>TRBV30|11|TRBJ2-1
CAWSGAGVQFF
>TRBV7-2|12|TRBJ1-4
CASSADREKLFF
>TRBV29-1|11|TRBJ2-4
CSATIPTGEYF
>TRBV3-1/TRBV3-2|16|TRBJ2-2
CASSPRGAGTTGELFF
>TRBV19|16|TRBJ2-7
CASSIGSLAAPYEQYF
>TRBV7-8|14|TRBJ2-1
CASSLAPGRNEQFF
>TRBV21-1|17|TRBJ2-1
CASSNHKGTSGRNEQFF
>TRBV7-9|16|TRBJ2-1
CASSLSGGLSYNEQFF
>TRBV12-3/TRBV12-4|12|TRBJ1-3
CATSAGRYTIYF
>TRBV5-4|16|TRBJ2-4
CASSLEPGIAKNIQYF
>TRBV6-1|13|TRBJ1-1
CASSMEGLSEAFF
>TRBV7-9|11|TRBJ1-1
CASSSFTEAFF
>TRBV19|14|TRBJ1-3
CASRQQGPGNTIYF
>TRBV28|14|TRBJ2-2
CASRYSSGIGELFF
>TRBV18|15|TRBJ2-1
CASSAGTGGFNEQFF
>TRBV5-1|15|TRBJ2-1
CASSPLARSYNEQFF
>TRBV11-1|16|TRBJ2-7
CASTSLVRDSAYEQYF
>TRBV9|16|TRBJ2-2
CASSVVEGHRTGELFF
>TRBV6-5|15|TRBJ1-2
CASSYFKQGSKGYTF
>TRBV9|15|TRBJ2-7
CASSVGGTHSYEQYF
>TRBV4-2|15|TRBJ2-7
CASSQVSGSAYEQYF
>TRBV9|17|TRBJ2-1
CASSIGVGGSSYNEQFF
>TRBV20-1|14|TRBJ1-5
CSASNRGLNQPQHF
>TRBV12-5|17|TRBJ1-2
CASGLGTGVSTNYGYTF
>TRBV9|18|TRBJ1-1
CASSVAAGSAGINTEAFF